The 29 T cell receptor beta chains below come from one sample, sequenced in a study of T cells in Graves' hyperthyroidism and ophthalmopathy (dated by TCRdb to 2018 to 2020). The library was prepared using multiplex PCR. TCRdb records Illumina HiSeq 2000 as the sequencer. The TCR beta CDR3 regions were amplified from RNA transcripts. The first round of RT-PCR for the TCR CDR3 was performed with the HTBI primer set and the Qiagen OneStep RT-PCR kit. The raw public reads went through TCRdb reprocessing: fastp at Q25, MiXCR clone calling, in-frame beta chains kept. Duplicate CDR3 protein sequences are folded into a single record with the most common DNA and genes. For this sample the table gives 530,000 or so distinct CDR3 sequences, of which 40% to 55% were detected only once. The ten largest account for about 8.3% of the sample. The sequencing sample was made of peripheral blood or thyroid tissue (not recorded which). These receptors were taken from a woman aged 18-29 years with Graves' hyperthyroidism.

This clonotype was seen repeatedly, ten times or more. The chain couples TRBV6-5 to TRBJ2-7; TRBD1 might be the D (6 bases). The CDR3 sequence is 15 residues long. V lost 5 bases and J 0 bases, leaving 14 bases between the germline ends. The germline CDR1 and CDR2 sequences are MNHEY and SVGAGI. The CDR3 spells CASSEQGDNSYEQYF. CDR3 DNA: TGTGCCAGCAGTGAACAGGGAGACAACTCCTACGAGCAGTACTTC.

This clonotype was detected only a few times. In DNA, the CDR3 is TGTGCCAGCAGCGTAGACGGCTACACCTTC. This encodes CASSVDGYTF. The gene calls are TRBV9 and TRBJ1-2; D is uncertain. Germline V gene data show CDR1 as SGDLS and CDR2 as YYNGEE. This CDR3 has 10 amino acids. V lost 0 bases, J lost 8 bases, and 2 bases lay in between.

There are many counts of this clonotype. CDR3 loop: CASSQGRGGRTLGYTF. In nucleotides, the CDR3 is TGTGCCAGCAGCCAAGGGCGTGGGGGCAGGACGCTTGGCTACACCTTC. The chain joins TRBV3-1 to TRBJ1-2, with D tentatively TRBD1 (6 bases). This CDR3 is 16 amino acids long. Trimming stripped 1 base from V and 7 bases from J, with 19 bases between. Looked up from germline, CDR1 is LGHDT and CDR2 is YNNKEL (reference sequence).

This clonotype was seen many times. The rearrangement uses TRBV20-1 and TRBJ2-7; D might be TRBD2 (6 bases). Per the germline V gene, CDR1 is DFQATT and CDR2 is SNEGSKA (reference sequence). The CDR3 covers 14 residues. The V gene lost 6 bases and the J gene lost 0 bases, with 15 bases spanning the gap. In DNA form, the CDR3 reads TGCAGTGCCACCGGGGGTCCGAGCTCCTACGAGCAGTACTTC. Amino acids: CSATGGPSSYEQYF.

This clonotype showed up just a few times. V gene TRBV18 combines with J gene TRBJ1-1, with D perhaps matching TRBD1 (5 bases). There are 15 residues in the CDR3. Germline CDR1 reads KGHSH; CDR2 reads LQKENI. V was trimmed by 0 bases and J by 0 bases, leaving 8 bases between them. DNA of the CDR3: TGTGCCAGCTCACCACCGGCGGGGGTGAACACTGAAGCTTTCTTT. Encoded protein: CASSPPAGVNTEAFF.

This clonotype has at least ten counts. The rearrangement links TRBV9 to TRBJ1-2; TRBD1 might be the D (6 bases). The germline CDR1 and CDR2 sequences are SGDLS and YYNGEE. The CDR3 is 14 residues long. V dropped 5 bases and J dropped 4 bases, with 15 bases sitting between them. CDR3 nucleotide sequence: TGTGCCAGCAGTGAAGGGGGGGGGACCTATGGCTACACCTTC. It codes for CASSEGGGTYGYTF.

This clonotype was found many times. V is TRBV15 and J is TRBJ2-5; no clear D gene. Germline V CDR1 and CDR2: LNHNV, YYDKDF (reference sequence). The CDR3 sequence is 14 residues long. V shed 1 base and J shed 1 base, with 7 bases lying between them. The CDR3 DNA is TGTGCCACCAGCAGAGGTGGGTCCCAAGAGACCCAGTACTTC. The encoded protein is CATSRGGSQETQYF.

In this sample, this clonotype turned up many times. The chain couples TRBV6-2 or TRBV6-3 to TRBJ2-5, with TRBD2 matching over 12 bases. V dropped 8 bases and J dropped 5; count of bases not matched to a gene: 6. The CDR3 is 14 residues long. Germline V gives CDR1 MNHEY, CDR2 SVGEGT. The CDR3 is CASRGLAGSETQYF. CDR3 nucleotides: TGTGCCAGCCGAGGACTAGCGGGAAGCGAGACCCAGTACTTC.

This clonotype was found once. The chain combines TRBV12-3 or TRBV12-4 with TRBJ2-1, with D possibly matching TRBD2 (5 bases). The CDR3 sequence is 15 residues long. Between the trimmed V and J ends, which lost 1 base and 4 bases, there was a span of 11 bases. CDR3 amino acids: CASSLGGKMYNEQFF. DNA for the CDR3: TGTGCCAGCAGTTTAGGAGGGAAGATGTACAATGAGCAGTTCTTC.

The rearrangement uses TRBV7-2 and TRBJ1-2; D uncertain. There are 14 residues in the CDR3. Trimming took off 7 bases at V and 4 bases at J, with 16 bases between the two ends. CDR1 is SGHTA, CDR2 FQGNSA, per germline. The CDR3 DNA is TGTGCCAGCAACTATATGGACGTGATCTATGGCTACACCTTC. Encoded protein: CASNYMDVIYGYTF.

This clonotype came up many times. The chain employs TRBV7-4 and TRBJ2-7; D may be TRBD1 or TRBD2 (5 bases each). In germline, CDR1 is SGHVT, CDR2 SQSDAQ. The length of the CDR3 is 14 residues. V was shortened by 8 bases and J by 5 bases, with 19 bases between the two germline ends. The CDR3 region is CASYRDAALDEQYF. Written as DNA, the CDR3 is TGTGCCAGCTACCGGGACGCTGCTCTAGACGAGCAGTACTTC.

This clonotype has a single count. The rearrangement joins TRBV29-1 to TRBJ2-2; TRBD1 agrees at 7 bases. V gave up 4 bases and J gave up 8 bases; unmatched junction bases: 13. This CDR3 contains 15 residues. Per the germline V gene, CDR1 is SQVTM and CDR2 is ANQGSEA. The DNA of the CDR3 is TGCAGCGTTGGGAGAGGGGGCGGACCGGCGGGGGAGCTGTTTTTT. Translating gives CSVGRGGGPAGELFF.

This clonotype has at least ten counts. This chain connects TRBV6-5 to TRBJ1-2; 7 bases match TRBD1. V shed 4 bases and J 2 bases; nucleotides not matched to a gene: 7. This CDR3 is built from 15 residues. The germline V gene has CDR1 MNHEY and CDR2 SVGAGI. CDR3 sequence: CASSSSGTENYGYTF. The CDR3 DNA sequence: TGTGCCAGCAGTTCGTCCGGGACAGAGAACTATGGCTACACCTTC.

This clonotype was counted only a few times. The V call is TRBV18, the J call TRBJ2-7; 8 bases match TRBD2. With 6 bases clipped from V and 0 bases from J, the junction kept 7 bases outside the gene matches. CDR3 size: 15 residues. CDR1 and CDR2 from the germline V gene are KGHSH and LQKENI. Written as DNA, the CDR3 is TGTGCCAGCTCGTCGAGCGGGACTAGCTCCTACGAGCAGTACTTC. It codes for CASSSSGTSSYEQYF. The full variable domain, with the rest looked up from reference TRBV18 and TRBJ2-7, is NAGVMQNPRHLVRRRGQEARLRCSPMKGHSHVYWYRQLPEEGLKFMVYLQKENIIDESGMPKERFSAEFPKEGPSILRIQQVVRGDSAAYFCASSSSGTSSYEQYFGPGTRLTVT.

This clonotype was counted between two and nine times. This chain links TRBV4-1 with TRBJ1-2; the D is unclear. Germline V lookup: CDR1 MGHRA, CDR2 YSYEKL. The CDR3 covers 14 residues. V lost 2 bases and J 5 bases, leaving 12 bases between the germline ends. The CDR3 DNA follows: TGCGCCAGCAGCCAACCACGTCACCCGTATGGCTACACCTTC. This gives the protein CASSQPRHPYGYTF.

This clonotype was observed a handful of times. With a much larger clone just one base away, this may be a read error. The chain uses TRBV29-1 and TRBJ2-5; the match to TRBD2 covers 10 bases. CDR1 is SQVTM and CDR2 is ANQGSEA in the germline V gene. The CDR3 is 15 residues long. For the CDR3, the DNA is TGCAGCGTTACCTCCGGGACTAGCGACCAAGAGACCCAGCACTTC. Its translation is CSVTSGTSDQETQHF.

Here the CDR3 DNA reads TGTGCCAGCAGCTATTGGACAGGGGGCGGTTTGGATTCACCCCTCCACTTT. Encoded protein: CASSYWTGGGLDSPLHF. The rearrangement links TRBV7-2 to TRBJ1-6; 11 bases align to TRBD1. V lost 4 bases and J lost 8; bases outside the gene matches: 10. Germline CDR1 reads SGHTA; CDR2 reads FQGNSA. The CDR3 spans 17 residues.

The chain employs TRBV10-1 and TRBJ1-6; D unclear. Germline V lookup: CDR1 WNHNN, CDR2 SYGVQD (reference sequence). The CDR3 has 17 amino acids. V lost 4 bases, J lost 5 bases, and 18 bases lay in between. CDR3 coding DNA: TGCGCCAGCAGTGTGCAGCGGGAGAGCGGTAATAATTCACCCCTCCACTTT. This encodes CASSVQRESGNNSPLHF.

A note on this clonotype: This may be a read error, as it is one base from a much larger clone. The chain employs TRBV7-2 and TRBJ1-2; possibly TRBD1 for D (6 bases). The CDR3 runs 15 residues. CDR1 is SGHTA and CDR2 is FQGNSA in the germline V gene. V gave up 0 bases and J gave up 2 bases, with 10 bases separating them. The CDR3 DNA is TGTGCCAGCAGCTTAGCGGGGGCAGAAAACTATGGCTACACCTTC. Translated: CASSLAGAENYGYTF.

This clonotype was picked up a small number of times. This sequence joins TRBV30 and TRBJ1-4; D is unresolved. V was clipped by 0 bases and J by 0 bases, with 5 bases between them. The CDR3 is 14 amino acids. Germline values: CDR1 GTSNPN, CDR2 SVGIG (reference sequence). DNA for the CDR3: TGTGCCTGGAGTGTTCCGACAACTAATGAAAAACTGTTTTTT. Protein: CAWSVPTTNEKLFF. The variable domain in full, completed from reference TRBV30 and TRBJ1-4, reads SQTIHQWPATLVQPVGSPLSLECTVEGTSNPNLYWYRQAAGRGLQLLFYSVGIGQISSEVPQNLSASRPQDRQFILSSKKLLLSDSGFYLCAWSVPTTNEKLFFGSGTQLSVL.

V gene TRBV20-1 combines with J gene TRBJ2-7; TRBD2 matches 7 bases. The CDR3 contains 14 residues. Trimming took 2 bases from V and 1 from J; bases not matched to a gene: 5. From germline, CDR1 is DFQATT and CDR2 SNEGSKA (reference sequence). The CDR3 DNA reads TGCAGTGCTAGAAAGGCTAGCGGTTCCTACGAGCAGTACTTC. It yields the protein CSARKASGSYEQYF.

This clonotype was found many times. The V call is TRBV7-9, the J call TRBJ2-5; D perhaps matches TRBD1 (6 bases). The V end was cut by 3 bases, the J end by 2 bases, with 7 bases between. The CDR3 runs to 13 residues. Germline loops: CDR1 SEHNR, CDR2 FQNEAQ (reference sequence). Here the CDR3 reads CASSFGQQETQYF. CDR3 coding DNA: TGTGCCAGCAGCTTCGGACAGCAAGAGACCCAGTACTTC.

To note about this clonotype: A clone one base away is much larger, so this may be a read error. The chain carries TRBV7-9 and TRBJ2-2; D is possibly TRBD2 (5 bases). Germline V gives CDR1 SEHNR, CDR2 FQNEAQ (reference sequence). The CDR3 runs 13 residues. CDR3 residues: CASAVGETGELLF. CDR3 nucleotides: TGTGCCAGCGCGGTTGGGGAAACCGGGGAGCTGTTATTT.

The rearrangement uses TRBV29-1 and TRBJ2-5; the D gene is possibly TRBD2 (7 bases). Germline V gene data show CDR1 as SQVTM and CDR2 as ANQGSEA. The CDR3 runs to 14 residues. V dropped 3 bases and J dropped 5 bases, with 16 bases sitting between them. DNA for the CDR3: TGCAGCGTTGACTTATGGGGGGGCCGCGAGACCCAGTACTTC. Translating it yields CSVDLWGGRETQYF.

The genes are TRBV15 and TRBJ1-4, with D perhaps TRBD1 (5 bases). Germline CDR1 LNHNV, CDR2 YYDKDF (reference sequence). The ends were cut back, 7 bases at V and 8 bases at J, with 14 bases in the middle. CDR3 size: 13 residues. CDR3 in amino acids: CATKYGAGEKLFF. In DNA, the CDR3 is TGTGCCACCAAGTACGGGGCAGGGGAAAAACTGTTTTTT.

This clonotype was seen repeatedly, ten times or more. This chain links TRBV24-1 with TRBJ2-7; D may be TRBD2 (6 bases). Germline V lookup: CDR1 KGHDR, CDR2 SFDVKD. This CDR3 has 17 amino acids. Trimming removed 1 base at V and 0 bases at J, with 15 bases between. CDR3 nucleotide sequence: TGTGCCACCAGTGATTTCCATCGGGACTTTCGCTCCTACGAGCAGTACTTC. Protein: CATSDFHRDFRSYEQYF.

The CDR3 reads CASSGISGLTGANVLTF. CDR3 coding DNA: TGTGCCAGCAGCGGAATATCAGGGCTCACTGGGGCCAACGTCCTGACTTTC. V and J are TRBV7-8 and TRBJ2-6; a possible D gene is TRBD1 (5 bases). CDR3 length equals 17 residues. The germline gives CDR1 SGHVS, CDR2 FQNEAQ. The V gene lost 5 bases and the J gene lost 2 bases, with 16 bases spanning the gap.

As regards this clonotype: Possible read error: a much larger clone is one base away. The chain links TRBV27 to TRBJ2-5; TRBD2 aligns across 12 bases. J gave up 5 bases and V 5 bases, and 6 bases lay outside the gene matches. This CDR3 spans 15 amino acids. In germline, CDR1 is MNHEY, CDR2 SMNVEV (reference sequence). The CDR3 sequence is CASSASGRARETQYF. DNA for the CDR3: TGTGCCAGCAGTGCTAGCGGGAGGGCCAGGGAGACCCAGTACTTC.

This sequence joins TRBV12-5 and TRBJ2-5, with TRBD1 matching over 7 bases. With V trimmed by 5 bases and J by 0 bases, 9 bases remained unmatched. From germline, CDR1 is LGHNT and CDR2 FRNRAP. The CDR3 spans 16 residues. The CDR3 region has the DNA TGTGCTAGTGGTCCCCCGGGACAGACGTACCAAGAGACCCAGTACTTC. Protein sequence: CASGPPGQTYQETQYF. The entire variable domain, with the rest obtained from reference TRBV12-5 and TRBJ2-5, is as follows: DARVTQTPRHKVTEMGQEVTMRCQPILGHNTVFWYRQTMMQGLELLAYFRNRAPLDDSGMPKDRFSAEMPDATLATLKIQPSEPRDSAVYFCASGPPGQTYQETQYFGPGTRLLVL.